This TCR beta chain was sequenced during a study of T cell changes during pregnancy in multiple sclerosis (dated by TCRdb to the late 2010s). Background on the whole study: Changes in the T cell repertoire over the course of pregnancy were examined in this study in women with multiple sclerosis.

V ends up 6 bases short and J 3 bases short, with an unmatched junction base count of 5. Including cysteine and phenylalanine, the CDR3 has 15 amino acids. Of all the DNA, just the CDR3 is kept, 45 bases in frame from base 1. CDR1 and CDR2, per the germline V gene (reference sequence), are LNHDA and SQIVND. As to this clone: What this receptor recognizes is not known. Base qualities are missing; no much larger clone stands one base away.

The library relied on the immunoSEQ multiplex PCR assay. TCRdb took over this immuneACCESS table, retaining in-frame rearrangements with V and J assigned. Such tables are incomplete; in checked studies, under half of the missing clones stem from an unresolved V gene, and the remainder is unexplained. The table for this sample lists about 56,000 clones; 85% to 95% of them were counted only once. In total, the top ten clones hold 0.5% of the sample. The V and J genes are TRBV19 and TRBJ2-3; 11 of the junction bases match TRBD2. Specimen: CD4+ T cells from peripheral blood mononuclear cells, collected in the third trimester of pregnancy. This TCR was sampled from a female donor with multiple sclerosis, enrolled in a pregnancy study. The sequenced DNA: TGTGCCAGTAGCCTTACTAGCGGGGGTACAGATACGCAGTATTTT. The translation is CASSLTSGGTDTQYF.